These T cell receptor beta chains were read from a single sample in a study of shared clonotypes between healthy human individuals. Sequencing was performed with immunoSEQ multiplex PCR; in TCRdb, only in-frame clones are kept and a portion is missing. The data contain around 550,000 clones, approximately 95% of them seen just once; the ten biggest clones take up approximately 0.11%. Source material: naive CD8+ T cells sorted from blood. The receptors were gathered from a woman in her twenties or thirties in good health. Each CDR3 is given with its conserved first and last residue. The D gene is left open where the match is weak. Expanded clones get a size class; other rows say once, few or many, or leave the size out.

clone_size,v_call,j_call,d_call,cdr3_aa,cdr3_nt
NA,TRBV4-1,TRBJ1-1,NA,CASSQRAGNTEAFF,TGCGCCAGCAGCCAACGGGCGGGGAACACTGAAGCTTTCTTT
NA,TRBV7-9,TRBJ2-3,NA,CASSYGQGASDTQYF,TGTGCCAGCAGCTACGGGCAAGGGGCTTCAGATACGCAGTATTTT
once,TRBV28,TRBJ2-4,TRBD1,CASSSPSGQAVIDIQYF,TGTGCCAGCAGTTCTCCTTCGGGACAGGCAGTTATAGACATTCAGTACTTC
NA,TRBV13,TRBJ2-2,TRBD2,CASSFLLVSGMKNTGELFF,TGTGCCAGCAGCTTTTTGCTCGTTAGCGGGATGAAGAACACCGGGGAGCTGTTTTTT
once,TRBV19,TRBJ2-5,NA,CASSLDGEETQYF,TGTGCCAGTAGTCTGGACGGGGAAGAGACCCAGTACTTC
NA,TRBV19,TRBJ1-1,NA,CASSIPLSANTEAFF,TGTGCCAGTAGTATCCCCCTATCCGCTAACACTGAAGCTTTCTTT
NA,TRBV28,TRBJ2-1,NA,CASSLLQEGYNEQFF,TGTGCCAGCAGTTTACTGCAGGAGGGCTACAATGAGCAGTTCTTC
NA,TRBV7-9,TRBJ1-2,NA,CASSSSGTSGNYGYTF,TGTGCCAGCAGCTCATCCGGGACATCTGGTAACTATGGCTACACCTTC
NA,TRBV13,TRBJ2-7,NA,CASSSPNGDEQYF,TGTGCCAGCAGCTCCCCGAACGGGGACGAGCAGTACTTC
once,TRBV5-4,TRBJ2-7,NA,CASSFSGSPPYEQYF,TGTGCCAGCAGTTTTAGCGGTTCCCCCCCCTACGAGCAGTACTTC
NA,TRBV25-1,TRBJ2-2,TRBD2,CASRGGVLNTGELFF,TGTGCCAGCAGGGGAGGGGTCCTAAACACCGGGGAGCTGTTTTTT
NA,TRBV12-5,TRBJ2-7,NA,CASGPSGLRGEQYF,TGTGCTAGTGGGCCCTCTGGACTTAGGGGCGAGCAGTACTTC
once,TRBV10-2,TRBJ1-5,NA,CASSDGGNNQPQHF,TGCGCCAGCAGTGACGGGGGGAACAATCAGCCCCAGCATTTT
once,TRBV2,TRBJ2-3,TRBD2,CASSENSAGGGTDTQYF,TGTGCCAGCAGTGAAAATTCGGCGGGAGGGGGCACAGATACGCAGTATTTT
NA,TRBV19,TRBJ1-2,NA,CASSILSTGYGYTF,TGTGCCAGTAGTATTTTGAGCACTGGCTATGGCTACACCTTC
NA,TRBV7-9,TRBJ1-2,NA,CASSAFTTEIYGYTF,TGTGCCAGCAGCGCCTTTACCACAGAGATCTATGGCTACACCTTC
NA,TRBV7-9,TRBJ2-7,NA,CASSISWEQYF,TGTGCCAGCAGCATCAGCTGGGAGCAGTACTTC
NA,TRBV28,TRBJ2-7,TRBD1,CASTKTGDPYEQYF,TGTGCCAGCACTAAGACAGGGGATCCCTACGAGCAGTACTTC
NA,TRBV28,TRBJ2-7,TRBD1,CASSLGLVRGPVDEQYF,TGTGCCAGCAGCTTAGGGTTAGTCAGGGGGCCTGTGGACGAGCAGTACTTC
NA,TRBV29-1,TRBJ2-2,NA,CSVTNTGELFF,TGCAGCGTCACTAACACCGGGGAGCTGTTTTTT
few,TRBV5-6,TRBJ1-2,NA,CASNYGGYGYTF,TGTGCCAGCAACTATGGGGGGTATGGCTACACCTTC
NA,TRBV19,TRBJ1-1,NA,CASSIAANTEAFF,TGTGCCAGTAGTATTGCCGCGAACACTGAAGCTTTCTTT
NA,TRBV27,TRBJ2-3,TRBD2,CASNPSQREEGTDTQYF,TGTGCCAGCAACCCCTCCCAGCGGGAGGAGGGTACAGATACGCAGTATTTT
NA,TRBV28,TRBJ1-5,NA,CASTGVYQPQHF,TGTGCCAGTACAGGTGTGTATCAGCCCCAGCATTTT
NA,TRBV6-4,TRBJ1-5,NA,CASSGFRTSNQPQHF,TGTGCCAGCAGTGGATTCAGGACTAGCAATCAGCCCCAGCATTTT
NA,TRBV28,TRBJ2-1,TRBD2,CASGRTSVDEQFF,TGTGCCAGCGGACGGACTAGCGTGGATGAGCAGTTCTTC
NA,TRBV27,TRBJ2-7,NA,CASSLFGGGPHEQYF,TGTGCCAGCAGTTTATTCGGAGGGGGCCCGCACGAGCAGTACTTC
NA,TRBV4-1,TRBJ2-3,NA,CASSQNSGASGTTDTQYF,TGCGCCAGCAGCCAAAATTCGGGGGCTAGCGGTACCACAGATACGCAGTATTTT
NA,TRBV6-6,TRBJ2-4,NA,CASSYTDLAKNIQYF,TGTGCCAGCAGTTACACGGACCTAGCCAAAAACATTCAGTACTTC
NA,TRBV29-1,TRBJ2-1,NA,CSALGRGGNEQFF,TGCAGCGCCCTAGGCAGGGGGGGCAATGAGCAGTTCTTC
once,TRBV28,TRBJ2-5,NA,CASSLLGGRETQYF,TGTGCCAGCAGTTTACTAGGGGGGAGAGAGACCCAGTACTTC
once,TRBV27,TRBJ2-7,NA,CASSPTGYEQYF,TGTGCCAGCAGCCCCACGGGTTACGAGCAGTACTTC
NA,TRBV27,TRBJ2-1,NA,CASSSESSYNEQFF,TGTGCCAGCAGTTCTGAAAGCTCCTACAATGAGCAGTTCTTC
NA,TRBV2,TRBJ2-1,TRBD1,CASSDLGQGTLGEQFF,TGTGCCAGCAGTGATTTGGGACAGGGGACTTTGGGTGAGCAGTTCTTC
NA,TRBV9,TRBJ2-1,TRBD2,CASSVPSGRANDNEQFF,TGTGCCAGCAGCGTCCCTAGCGGGAGGGCCAATGACAATGAGCAGTTCTTC
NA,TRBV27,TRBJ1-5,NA,CASSLSGRVDSNQPQHF,TGTGCCAGCAGTTTATCAGGCAGGGTCGATAGCAATCAGCCCCAGCATTTT
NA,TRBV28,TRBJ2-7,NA,CASSLNSVQQVRSRVYEQYF,TGTGCCAGCAGTTTAAACTCGGTTCAACAAGTCCGATCCCGAGTCTACGAGCAGTACTTC
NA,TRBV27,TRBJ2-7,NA,CASSLGGRTYEQYF,TGTGCCAGCAGTTTAGGTGGACGTACCTACGAGCAGTACTTC
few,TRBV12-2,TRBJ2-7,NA,CASRSLAGGPYEQYF,TGTGCAAGTCGCTCGCTAGCGGGAGGGCCCTACGAGCAGTACTTC
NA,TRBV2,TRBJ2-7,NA,CASKNPKGLTTTYEQYF,TGTGCCAGCAAAAACCCCAAGGGACTCACCACGACCTACGAGCAGTACTTC
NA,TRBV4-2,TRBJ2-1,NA,CASSHMSILEGRGDSYNEQFF,TGTGCCAGCAGCCATATGTCAATACTAGAGGGGCGAGGGGACTCCTACAATGAGCAGTTCTTC
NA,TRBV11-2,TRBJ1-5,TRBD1,CASSSGTGHQPQHF,TGTGCCAGCAGCTCAGGGACAGGGCATCAGCCCCAGCATTTT
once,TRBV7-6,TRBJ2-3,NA,CASSLGQGGGSTDTQYF,TGTGCCAGCAGCTTAGGTCAGGGGGGAGGGAGCACAGATACGCAGTATTTT
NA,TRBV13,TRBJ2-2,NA,CASSSTSLGTGELFF,TGTGCCAGCAGCTCCACTAGCTTGGGCACCGGGGAGCTGTTTTTT
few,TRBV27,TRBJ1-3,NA,CASRTLTPNSGNTIYF,TGTGCCAGCAGAACTCTGACACCGAACTCTGGAAACACCATATATTTT
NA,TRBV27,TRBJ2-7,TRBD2,CASSPTSGRAIFYEQYF,TGTGCCAGCAGTCCGACTAGCGGGAGGGCCATTTTCTACGAGCAGTACTTC
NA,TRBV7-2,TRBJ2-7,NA,CASSLDGFFEQYF,TGTGCCAGCAGCTTAGATGGTTTCTTCGAGCAGTACTTC